Listed below are T cell receptor beta chains from one sample, sequenced in a study of blood T cell repertoires in COVID-19. Sequencing used immunoSEQ multiplex PCR; TCRdb keeps in-frame clones, though not all of them. Of 200,000 to 250,000 clones in the sample, 85% were seen once. Input material: PBMCs or T cells enriched from blood (not recorded which). The receptor set was obtained from a man aged 40-55 years who had recovered from COVID-19. The CDR3 runs from the conserved cysteine through the conserved F or W. A D gene is named only where the DNA matches it firmly. Clone size is not always given. Where it is, it says once, few, many or a class for expanded clones.

V	D	J	size	DNA	CDR3
TRBV24-1	NA	TRBJ1-2	NA	TGTGCCGCTTCGGACACCTATGGCTACACCTTC	CAASDTYGYTF
TRBV4-1	NA	TRBJ1-6	NA	TGCGCCAGCAGCCAAGTATACCCCGCGCAGGGATTGGATTCACCCCTCCACTTT	CASSQVYPAQGLDSPLHF
TRBV29-1	TRBD1	TRBJ1-2	NA	TGCAGCGTTGGAGAGGAAGGGGGCGTCTATGGCTACACCTTC	CSVGEEGGVYGYTF
TRBV29-1	TRBD1	TRBJ1-2	NA	TGCAGCGTTGAACCGGACAGGGGGCTAGGCTACACCTTC	CSVEPDRGLGYTF
TRBV3-1/TRBV3-2	NA	TRBJ1-2	NA	TGTGCCAGCAGCCAAAGCACCGTTAGCGCTAAGGATGGCTACACCTTC	CASSQSTVSAKDGYTF
TRBV24-1	NA	TRBJ2-5	NA	TGTGCCACCAGTGATTCGGAGGGCCCGGAGACCCAGTACTTC	CATSDSEGPETQYF
TRBV30	NA	TRBJ1-1	NA	TGTGCCTGGAGTCCCTTAGCTGAAGCTTTCTTT	CAWSPLAEAFF
TRBV29-1	NA	TRBJ2-7	NA	TGCAGCGTTGAGCAGGGTGCGACTCGGGAGCAGTACTTC	CSVEQGATREQYF
TRBV12-3/TRBV12-4	NA	TRBJ1-1	NA	TGTGCCAGCAGCCCGGGGTTGAACACTGAAGCTTTCTTT	CASSPGLNTEAFF
TRBV7-2	TRBD2	TRBJ2-7	few	TGTGCCAGCAGTCCGACTAGCGCCTCCTACGAGCAGTACTTC	CASSPTSASYEQYF
TRBV2	NA	TRBJ2-1	NA	TGTGCCAGCAGGGATATGGACAGTTACAATGAGCAGTTCTTC	CASRDMDSYNEQFF
TRBV12-3/TRBV12-4	TRBD1	TRBJ2-7	NA	TGTGCCAGCAGGTCACAGGGGGACGAGCAGTACTTC	CASRSQGDEQYF
TRBV21-1	NA	TRBJ1-1	NA	TGTGCCAGCAGCAAAAACGGGAGGCGGAACACTGAAGCTTTCTTT	CASSKNGRRNTEAFF
TRBV7-8	NA	TRBJ1-4	NA	TGTGCCAGCAGCTCCCGAGAGAGGCAGGGTCCCCCCCACCGCGATGAAAAACTGTTTTTT	CASSSRERQGPPHRDEKLFF
TRBV28	NA	TRBJ2-2	NA	TGTGCCAGCACCAGGGCCGGGGAGCTGTTTTTT	CASTRAGELFF